This T cell receptor (beta chain) was identified during a study of cytomegalovirus exposure and HLA in healthy donors. With 60 Vbeta and 13 Jbeta primers, the PCR was carried out. The table came from immunoSEQ multiplex PCR; TCRdb's copy has only in-frame clones and leaves some out. The sample lists over 85,000 clones, 76% seen once, with 13% in the top ten. The V end was cut by 5 bases, the J end by 5 bases, with 18 bases between. The CDR3 is 15 residues long. Germline V CDR1 and CDR2: MGHRA, YSYEKL. The sequencing sample was made of PBMCs. The chain links TRBV4-1 to TRBJ1-1, with D perhaps matching TRBD1 (6 bases). This TCR came from a man under 40 in good health and CMV-seropositive. This CDR3 is CASSGTGPRRTEAFF. In DNA, the CDR3 is TGCGCCAGCAGCGGTACAGGGCCCAGGAGGACTGAAGCTTTCTTT.